These 17 T cell receptor beta chains came from one sample sequenced in a study of CD8 T cells in ankylosing spondylitis. Study-level results: Characteristic, it appeared, of ankylosing spondylitis blood was a TCR beta motif of 7 or 8 highly homologous variants.

TCRdb itself ran the 5' RACE reads through MiXCR, one entry per CDR3 protein. The sample records about 700,000 distinct CDR3 sequences, 19% being singletons. These receptors lack a known antigen. Input material: blood, either unsorted or a sorted T cell fraction (not recorded which). The receptors come from a male donor with ankylosing spondylitis.

This clonotype was seen a few times. The chain carries TRBV9 and TRBJ2-3; 7 positions agree with TRBD2. J lost 2 bases, V lost 0 bases, and 3 bases had no gene match. The germline V gene encodes CDR1 SGDLS and CDR2 YYNGEE. The CDR3 has 15 residues. The CDR3 coding sequence is TGTGCCAGCAGCGTAGTGGCGGGGGACACAGATACGCAGTATTTT. Translating it yields CASSVVAGDTDTQYF.

At least ten counts were recorded for this clonotype. The V call is TRBV11-2, the J call TRBJ2-5, with D perhaps assigned TRBD1 or TRBD2 (6 bases each). The V end was cut by 2 bases, the J end by 5 bases, with 12 bases between. The CDR3 totals 14 residues. CDR1 and CDR2 from the germline V gene are SGHAT and FQNNGV. The chain's CDR3 is CASSLNLGGETQYF. Written as DNA, the CDR3 is TGTGCCAGCAGCTTAAATTTAGGGGGGGAGACCCAGTACTTC.

This chain uses TRBV20-1 with TRBJ1-5, with D perhaps TRBD1 (6 bases). Trimming shortened V by 6 bases and J by 0 bases, and 9 bases separated the two germline ends. CDR1 and CDR2 (germline): DFQATT, SNEGSKA (reference sequence). The CDR3 has 13 amino acids. CDR3 DNA sequence: TGCAGTGCCCTACAGGGTAGCAATCAGCCCCAGCATTTT. It specifies CSALQGSNQPQHF.

This clonotype turned up a few times. V is TRBV7-8 and J is TRBJ2-7, with 7 nucleotides matching TRBD1. V shed 0 bases and J 5 bases; nucleotides not matched to a gene: 10. The CDR3 spans 16 residues. Germline CDR1 is SGHVS and CDR2 is FQNEAQ. The CDR3 DNA follows: TGTGCCAGCAGCTTAGCCATAGACAGGGCCTCGGACGAGCAGTACTTC. Encoded protein: CASSLAIDRASDEQYF.

This clonotype was counted between two and nine times. The chain joins TRBV28 to TRBJ1-2; no firm D call. The CDR3 totals 12 residues. The V and J ends lost 4 bases and 8 bases respectively, with 11 bases between them. From germline, CDR1 is MDHEN and CDR2 SYDVKM. The CDR3 DNA sequence: TGTGCCAGCAGTTCCCTCGTGTGGGGCTACACCTTC. This translates into CASSSLVWGYTF.

This clonotype was detected a few times. The J gene is TRBJ2-7, the V gene TRBV9, with 7 bases aligning to TRBD2. The CDR3 runs 14 residues. Per germline, CDR1 SGDLS and CDR2 YYNGEE. Losses at the gene ends were 4 bases for V and 1 base for J; bases not matched to a gene: 5. The CDR3 loop is CASSRGGLSYEQYF. CDR3 coding DNA: TGTGCCAGCAGCCGGGGAGGGTTATCCTACGAGCAGTACTTC.

The chain carries TRBV6-2 or TRBV6-3 and TRBJ2-3; either TRBD1 or TRBD2 may supply D (5 bases each). Germline V gene sequence: CDR1 MNHEY, CDR2 SVGEGT. V was clipped by 4 bases and J by 2 bases, with 13 bases between them. There are 15 residues in the CDR3. Written as DNA, the CDR3 is TGTGCCAGCAGTTGGGACCGATCCCACACAGATACGCAGTATTTT. It yields the protein CASSWDRSHTDTQYF.

CDR3: CASSPNRQTQETQYF. CDR3 coding DNA: TGTGCCAGCTCACCGAATAGGCAGACCCAAGAGACCCAGTACTTC. This sequence joins TRBV18 and TRBJ2-5; D remains unclear. Trimming cost V 3 bases and J 1 base, with 12 bases left between them. Germline V gives CDR1 KGHSH, CDR2 LQKENI. CDR3 length: 15 residues. The variable domain in full, with the rest retrieved from reference TRBV18 and TRBJ2-5, is NAGVMQNPRHLVRRRGQEARLRCSPMKGHSHVYWYRQLPEEGLKFMVYLQKENIIDESGMPKERFSAEFPKEGPSILRIQQVVRGDSAAYFCASSPNRQTQETQYFGPGTRLLVL.

This clonotype was observed a few times. The V and J genes are TRBV4-2 and TRBJ1-5; D call uncertain. V lost 0 bases and J lost 4, with 10 bases in between. Germline V CDR1 and CDR2: LGHNA, YNFKEQ. The length of the CDR3 is 15 residues. CDR3 DNA sequence: TGTGCCAGCAGCCAAGAGAAGGGTATTAATCAGCCCCAGCATTTT. Its protein product is CASSQEKGINQPQHF.

There are a few counts of this clonotype. The chain joins TRBV11-1 to TRBJ2-1; D is unclear. V was pared by 1 base and J by 0 bases, with 16 bases between. This CDR3 comprises 18 residues. Germline V gene data show CDR1 as SGHAT and CDR2 as FQDESV (reference sequence). Written as DNA, the CDR3 is TGTGCCAGCAGCTTAGATTTGCTCGGGTACAGCTCCTACAATGAGCAGTTCTTC. As protein: CASSLDLLGYSSYNEQFF.

This clonotype appeared a few times. The chain has TRBV7-2 and TRBJ2-5, with TRBD1 as a possible D gene (5 bases). In germline, CDR1 is SGHTA, CDR2 FQGNSA. The CDR3 sequence is 14 residues long. V lost 6 bases and J lost 5, with 16 bases in between. The DNA for the CDR3 is TGTGCCAGCAGTCTAACCCAGGGCCGGGAGACCCAGTACTTC. As protein: CASSLTQGRETQYF.

V is TRBV21-1 and J is TRBJ1-5. TRBV21-1 is flagged as a pseudogene. The length of the CDR3 is 15 residues. The CDR3 reads CASSKYKYSNQPQHF. CDR3 DNA sequence: TGTGCCAGCAGCAAATACAAGTATAGCAATCAGCCCCAGCATTTT.

This chain joins TRBV6-5 and TRBJ2-3; 9 bases match TRBD1. The J segment lost 0 bases and the V segment lost 1 base, leaving 5 bases of the junction unmatched. The CDR3 runs 17 residues. Germline V CDR1 and CDR2: MNHEY, SVGAGI. Here the CDR3 DNA reads TGTGCCAGCAGTTACTATATTACAGGGGGCAGCACAGATACGCAGTATTTT. Residues: CASSYYITGGSTDTQYF.

This clonotype was picked up a small number of times. The chain uses TRBV12-3 or TRBV12-4 and TRBJ1-1; D is perhaps TRBD1 (6 bases). V was pared by 5 bases and J by 7 bases, with 11 bases between. The CDR3 is made up of 12 amino acids. The DNA for the CDR3 is TGTGCCAGCAGTGCTACAGGGTTTGAAGCTTTCTTT. Protein: CASSATGFEAFF.

The chain links TRBV20-1 to TRBJ1-2; D gene uncertain. The V end was cut by 1 base, the J end by 4 bases, with 10 bases between. The CDR3 runs 13 residues. From germline, CDR1 is DFQATT and CDR2 SNEGSKA (reference sequence). The CDR3 reads CSARGPLGYGYTF. As DNA, the CDR3 is TGCAGTGCTAGAGGGCCTTTGGGCTATGGCTACACCTTC.

This rearrangement joins TRBV7-8 to TRBJ1-4; 11 nucleotides agree with TRBD1. Trimming at V came to 5 bases and at J to 8 bases, leaving 7 bases not matched to a gene. CDR3 length: 15 residues. CDR1 is SGHVS and CDR2 is FQNEAQ in the germline V gene. The CDR3 region is CASSPRTGGEEKLFF. Here the CDR3 DNA reads TGTGCCAGCAGCCCCCGGACAGGGGGCGAGGAAAAACTGTTTTTT. The full variable domain, completed using reference TRBV7-8 and TRBJ1-4, is GAGVSQSPRYKVAKRGQDVALRCDPISGHVSLFWYQQALGQGPEFLTYFQNEAQLDKSGLPSDRFFAERPEGSVSTLKIQRTQQEDSAVYLCASSPRTGGEEKLFFGSGTQLSVL.

This clonotype was seen more than once but under ten times. V and J are TRBV7-9 and TRBJ1-2; 10 nucleotides agree with TRBD1. V shed 5 bases, J shed 5 bases, and the junction held 5 bases outside the gene matches. CDR1 and CDR2 (germline): SEHNR, FQNEAQ (reference sequence). The CDR3 runs to 14 residues. The CDR3 region is CASSLPGQGYGYTF. The CDR3 nucleotides are TGTGCCAGCAGCCTACCGGGACAGGGGTATGGCTACACCTTC.